The 8 T cell receptor beta chains in this list originate from one sample, sequenced in a study of patients and donors after allogeneic stem cell transplantation. TCRdb passed the RT-PCR reads through MiXCR, listing each CDR3 protein once. The data contain around 160,000 distinct CDR3 sequences, roughly 31% of them singletons. The sequenced sample consisted of blood, either unsorted or a sorted T cell fraction (not recorded which). The receptors derive from a human donor who was either an allogeneic HSCT recipient or a stem cell or donor lymphocyte infusion donor (not recorded which). It is not recorded whose cells these are; they may come from a transplant donor.

This clonotype occurred a few times. This chain connects TRBV6-1 to TRBJ2-3; unclear D gene. Trimming shortened V by 0 bases and J by 2 bases, and 0 bases separated the two germline ends. Germline assignment: CDR1 MNHNS and CDR2 SASEGT. This CDR3 contains 12 residues. DNA of the CDR3: TGTGCCAGCAGTGAAGCCACAGATACGCAGTATTTT. It codes for CASSEATDTQYF.

This clonotype was observed at least ten times. This sequence joins TRBV12-3 or TRBV12-4 and TRBJ2-3; 9 bases are a match to TRBD2. This CDR3 region has 14 residues. Trimming at V came to 5 bases and at J to 1 base, leaving 1 base not matched to a gene. CDR3 nucleotides: TGTGCCAGCAGTAGGACTAGCGGCACAGATACGCAGTATTTT. Translated, it gives CASSRTSGTDTQYF.

This clonotype was recorded a few times. The chain uses TRBV12-3 or TRBV12-4 and TRBJ1-5; 9 nucleotides match TRBD1. V shed 5 bases and J 7 bases; nucleotides not matched to a gene: 18. The CDR3 runs 18 residues. The CDR3 loop is CASSPQGQGTHRRQPQHF. In nucleotides, the CDR3 is TGTGCCAGCAGTCCCCAGGGACAGGGAACCCACCGTAGGCAGCCCCAGCATTTT.

The chain's CDR3 is CASSLGPVLLTDTQYF. The CDR3 nucleotides are TGTGCCAGCAGTTTAGGGCCAGTCCTCCTCACAGATACGCAGTATTTT. The gene calls are TRBV28 and TRBJ2-3; no definite D call. CDR1 is MDHEN and CDR2 is SYDVKM in the germline V gene. CDR3 length: 16 residues. The V and J ends lost 2 bases and 2 bases respectively, with 14 bases between them.

V usage is TRBV7-2 and J usage is TRBJ2-4; TRBD1 agrees at 8 bases. Trimming removed 5 bases from V and 3 bases from J; junction bases left unmatched: 6. CDR1 SGHTA and CDR2 FQGNSA come from the germline V gene. This CDR3 contains 15 residues. CDR3 sequence: CASSAGQANKNIQYF. The CDR3 bases are TGTGCCAGCAGCGCGGGACAGGCGAACAAAAACATTCAGTACTTC.

This clonotype has a count of ten or more. The rearrangement links TRBV5-8 to TRBJ2-1, with D perhaps being TRBD1 or TRBD2 (6 bases each). The CDR3 is 17 residues long. With 1 base removed from V and 4 bases from J, the gap between germline ends came to 18 bases. Germline V lookup: CDR1 SGHTS, CDR2 YDEGEE. As DNA, the CDR3 is TGTGCCAGCAGCTTGCAAGGAGGGGGGTTTCCATACAATGAGCAGTTCTTC. It specifies CASSLQGGGFPYNEQFF.

The gene calls are TRBV27 and TRBJ2-1; TRBD2 might be the D (5 bases). Germline CDR1 reads MNHEY; CDR2 reads SMNVEV (reference sequence). Trimming pared 3 bases from V and 2 bases from J, leaving 14 bases between. CDR3 length: 16 amino acids. For the CDR3, the DNA is TGTGCCAGCAGTTTGTTTTGGCGGGCCCCCTACAATGAGCAGTTCTTC. Translated: CASSLFWRAPYNEQFF.

The chain has TRBV29-1 and TRBJ2-2; D is unclear. This CDR3 contains 16 residues. Trimming removed 4 bases at V and 5 bases at J, with 20 bases between. CDR1 and CDR2 (germline): SQVTM, ANQGSEA. CDR3 sequence (DNA): TGCAGCGTTGGAAGCTGGGCTAGAAAAGGGACCGGGGAGCTGTTTTTT. Translating gives CSVGSWARKGTGELFF.